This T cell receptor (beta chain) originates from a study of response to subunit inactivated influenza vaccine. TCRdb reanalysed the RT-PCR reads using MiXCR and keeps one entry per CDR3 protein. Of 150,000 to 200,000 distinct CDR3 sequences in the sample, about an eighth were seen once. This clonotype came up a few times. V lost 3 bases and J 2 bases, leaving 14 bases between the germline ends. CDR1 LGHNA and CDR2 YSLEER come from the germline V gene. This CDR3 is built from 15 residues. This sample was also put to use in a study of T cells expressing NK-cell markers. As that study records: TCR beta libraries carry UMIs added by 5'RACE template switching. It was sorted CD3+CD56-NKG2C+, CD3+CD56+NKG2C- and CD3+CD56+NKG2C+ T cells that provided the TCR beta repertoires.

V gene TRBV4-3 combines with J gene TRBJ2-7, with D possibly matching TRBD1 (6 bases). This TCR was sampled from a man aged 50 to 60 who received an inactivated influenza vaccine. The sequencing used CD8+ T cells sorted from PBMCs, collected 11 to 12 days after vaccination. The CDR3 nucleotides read TGCGCCAGCAGCCAGGGGGCTAGTGTAACCTACGAGCAGTACTTC. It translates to CASSQGASVTYEQYF.